This T cell receptor beta chain originates from a study of blood T cell repertoires in COVID-19. On the study more broadly: Samples came from the United States, Italy and Spain, spanning acute and convalescent COVID-19. Sample material is recorded as cDNA or gDNA derived from T cells, B-cell-depleted T cells, or PBMCs.

This clone was seen only a few times. As originally analysed: Reference gene primer amplification in the assay estimated nucleated cell counts. Assay used: immunoSEQ multiplex PCR; TCRdb lists only in-frame clones, some missing. V, J and clone size reflect that table, while D and trimming were determined from the DNA. Among some 80,000 clones listed, roughly 84% were seen once. The CDR3 contains 14 residues. Looked up from germline, CDR1 is SNHLY and CDR2 is FYNNEI. Losses at the gene ends were 7 bases for V and 2 bases for J; bases not matched to a gene: 6. The sequence derives from a human donor in a cohort sampled during active COVID-19. The rearrangement joins TRBV2 to TRBJ1-1, with TRBD1 identical over 8 bases. Sequencing was performed on peripheral blood. CDR3 bases: TGTGCCAGCATTCTGGGACAGGAAAACACTGAAGCTTTCTTT. Protein product: CASILGQENTEAFF.